The 27 T cell receptor beta chains presented below share a single source sample, sequenced in a study of blood T cell repertoires in COVID-19. Data came from immunoSEQ multiplex PCR; TCRdb stores just in-frame clones and leaves some out. The repertoire consists of about 130,000 clones, with around 80% occurring once and the leading ten covering roughly 9.7%. Sequenced material: peripheral blood. Receptors originate from a man in his 60s who had recovered from COVID-19.

This rearrangement joins TRBV30 to TRBJ1-5; 7 bases are shared with TRBD1. J was trimmed by 5 bases and V by 4 bases; bases with no gene match: 8. This CDR3 is built from 14 residues. Germline assignment: CDR1 GTSNPN and CDR2 SVGIG (reference sequence). The CDR3 here is CAWTKKGAHQPQHF. CDR3 nucleotide sequence: TGTGCCTGGACCAAAAAGGGGGCCCATCAGCCCCAGCATTTT.

This rearrangement joins TRBV6-1 to TRBJ1-2, with a possible D match to TRBD1 (5 bases). This CDR3 is built from 14 residues. Germline V gene data show CDR1 as MNHNS and CDR2 as SASEGT. V gave up 10 bases and J gave up 3 bases, with 18 bases separating them. The CDR3 DNA reads as TGTGCCACCGTGGTCAGGGTAGGGGACTATGGCTACACCTTC. This translates into CATVVRVGDYGYTF.

The chain couples TRBV19 to TRBJ1-3, with TRBD1 matching 9 bases. V gave up 6 bases and J gave up 1 base; unmatched junction bases: 7. Germline assignment: CDR1 LNHDA and CDR2 SQIVND (reference sequence). The CDR3 is 16 residues long. The CDR3 sequence is CASSLIQGASGNTIYF. The CDR3 bases are TGTGCCAGTAGCCTAATACAGGGGGCGTCTGGAAACACCATATATTTT.

V is TRBV6-5 and J is TRBJ2-2, with 8 bases matching TRBD1. The germline V gene has CDR1 MNHEY and CDR2 SVGAGI. The CDR3 is made up of 14 amino acids. V dropped 6 bases and J dropped 3; count of bases not matched to a gene: 3. CDR3 residues: CASSTGQDTGELFF. The CDR3 nucleotides read TGTGCCAGCAGCACGGGACAGGACACCGGGGAGCTGTTTTTT.

This CDR3 is CASSFDSYQETQYF. The CDR3, as DNA: TGCGCCAGCAGCTTCGACAGTTACCAAGAGACCCAGTACTTC. The rearrangement joins TRBV5-1 to TRBJ2-5, with D possibly matching TRBD1 (5 bases). V was trimmed by 2 bases and J by 0 bases, leaving 8 bases between them. Germline-derived CDR1 and CDR2 are SGHRS and YFSETQ. This CDR3 has 14 amino acids.

The rearrangement uses TRBV15 and TRBJ2-2; no reliable D call. V dropped 3 bases and J dropped 1 base, with 9 bases sitting between them. The germline V gene encodes CDR1 LNHNV and CDR2 YYDKDF (reference sequence). The CDR3 sequence is 15 residues long. This chain's CDR3 is CATSREPGNTGELFF. CDR3 nucleotides: TGTGCCACCAGCAGGGAACCGGGGAACACCGGGGAGCTGTTTTTT.

CDR3 in amino acids: CASSSTGVNQPQHF. The CDR3, as DNA: TGTGCCAGCAGCTCGACAGGGGTCAATCAGCCCCAGCATTTT. The rearrangement links TRBV3-1 (or the pseudogene TRBV3-2) to TRBJ1-5; 8 nucleotides line up with TRBD1. The CDR3 totals 14 residues. The V and J ends lost 5 bases and 3 bases, in that order; junction bases with no gene match: 3. Germline values: CDR1 LGHDT, CDR2 YNNKEL (reference sequence).

This clone showed up just once. This sample also contains other DNA sequences that code for the same CDR3. The V and J genes are TRBV30 and TRBJ1-2; D call uncertain. V shed 2 bases and J shed 1 base, with 5 bases lying between them. This CDR3 comprises 12 residues. The V gene's germline CDR1 is GTSNPN and CDR2 SVGIG (reference sequence). The CDR3 here is CAWSTGNYGYTF. The CDR3 DNA is TGTGCCTGGAGTACCGGTAACTATGGCTACACCTTC.

V usage is TRBV25-1 and J usage is TRBJ2-7, with a possible D match to TRBD2 (7 bases). V was shortened by 1 base and J by 7 bases, with 11 bases between the two germline ends. This CDR3 has 13 residues. CDR1 is MGHDK, CDR2 SYGVNS, per germline. This chain's CDR3 is CASSESGGREQYF. The DNA of the CDR3 is TGTGCCAGCAGTGAATCCGGGGGGCGAGAGCAGTACTTC.

This chain links TRBV29-1 with TRBJ2-3; maybe TRBD2 (5 bases). V dropped 7 bases and J dropped 4 bases, with 12 bases sitting between them. The CDR3 is made up of 12 amino acids. CDR1 SQVTM and CDR2 ANQGSEA come from the germline V gene. In DNA form, the CDR3 reads TGCAGCGGAAGGGAGTCCCCAGATACGCAGTATTTT. Translating it yields CSGRESPDTQYF.

The chain links TRBV10-3 to TRBJ1-3; D is ambiguous. Deletions cut 2 bases from V and 0 bases from J, with 11 bases between. Germline loops: CDR1 ENHRY, CDR2 SYGVKD. The length of the CDR3 is 16 residues. The CDR3 region has the DNA TGTGCCATCAGTGAGGGACTGGCCGGCTCTGGAAACACCATATATTTT. Translated: CAISEGLAGSGNTIYF.

The chain joins TRBV29-1 to TRBJ2-2; D might be TRBD1 (6 bases). Germline CDR1 and CDR2: SQVTM and ANQGSEA. This CDR3 has 15 amino acids. The V and J ends lost 4 bases and 0 bases respectively, with 12 bases between them. The CDR3 DNA reads TGCAGCGTTGGCCGGGACACCACGAACACCGGGGAGCTGTTTTTT. Translated: CSVGRDTTNTGELFF.

V and J are TRBV7-3 and TRBJ1-2, with 10 bases identical to TRBD1. Looked up from germline, CDR1 is SGHTA and CDR2 is FQGTGA. The CDR3 spans 14 residues. V trimming: 5 bases; J trimming: 8 bases; junction bases outside the gene matches: 8. The CDR3 DNA is TGTGCCAGCAGCCCGACAGGGGGCGCGGAGGGCTACACCTTC. Its protein product is CASSPTGGAEGYTF.

This clone showed up many times. The chain combines TRBV28 with TRBJ1-1; possible D gene TRBD1, 6 bases. The V and J ends lost 7 bases and 4 bases respectively, with 22 bases between them. There are 16 residues in the CDR3. Germline V gene lookup returns CDR1 MDHEN and CDR2 SYDVKM. CDR3 amino acids: CASKSGVVRGSTEAFF. In DNA, the CDR3 is TGTGCCAGCAAGTCAGGGGTTGTAAGGGGTTCCACTGAAGCTTTCTTT.

The chain joins TRBV7-2 to TRBJ2-2, with TRBD2 identical over 13 bases. Germline assignment: CDR1 SGHTA and CDR2 FQGNSA. Trimming removed 4 bases from V and 5 bases from J; junction bases left unmatched: 1. This CDR3 spans 15 amino acids. Written as DNA, the CDR3 is TGTGCCAGCAGCTCGGGACTAGCGGGGACCGGGGAGCTGTTTTTT. Residues: CASSSGLAGTGELFF.

This chain connects TRBV5-6 to TRBJ2-1, with 8 nucleotides matching TRBD2. With 2 bases clipped from V and 9 bases from J, the junction kept 10 bases outside the gene matches. In germline, CDR1 is SGHDT, CDR2 YYEEEE. The length of the CDR3 is 15 residues. The CDR3 nucleotides are TGTGCCAGCAGCTTTACCGGGGGGGCCTTCGGTGAGCAGTTCTTC. This encodes CASSFTGGAFGEQFF.

This clone turned up a few times. This chain connects TRBV28 to TRBJ1-5; D possibly corresponds to TRBD1 (6 bases). The germline V and J ends were trimmed by 5 bases and 3 bases, with 20 bases remaining between them. This CDR3 comprises 17 residues. Germline CDR1 MDHEN, CDR2 SYDVKM. This CDR3 reads CASSTTGLRLLNQPQHF. DNA for the CDR3: TGTGCCAGCAGTACGACAGGCCTCCGGTTACTCAATCAGCCCCAGCATTTT.

The rearrangement uses TRBV3-1 (or the pseudogene TRBV3-2) and TRBJ2-1; 11 bases are shared with TRBD2. V lost 0 bases, J lost 0 bases, and 7 bases stayed unmatched. The CDR3 totals 19 residues. CDR1 and CDR2 from the germline V gene are LGHDT and YNNKEL (reference sequence). The CDR3 DNA reads TGTGCCAGCAGCCAAGATGTGACTAGCGGGGCCAGCTCCTACAATGAGCAGTTCTTC. Its translation: CASSQDVTSGASSYNEQFF.

This clone was detected once. Relative to the germline gene, one junction end is altered; a read error may explain this. V is TRBV7-2 and J is TRBJ2-5; the match to TRBD1 covers 10 bases. The germline V gene has CDR1 SGHTA and CDR2 FQGNSA. The CDR3 totals 14 residues. In DNA, the CDR3 is TGTGCCAACAGCTTGACAGGGGGCTGGCAGACCCAGTACTTC. Translated: CANSLTGGWQTQYF.

This chain connects TRBV6-5 to TRBJ1-5; tentative D call: TRBD1 (5 bases). There are 16 residues in the CDR3. Germline lookup yields CDR1 MNHEY and CDR2 SVGAGI. Deletions cut 3 bases from V and 2 bases from J, with 14 bases between. CDR3 loop: CASSYLRDSGNQPQHF. CDR3 sequence (DNA): TGTGCCAGCAGTTATCTCCGGGACTCGGGCAATCAGCCCCAGCATTTT.

The chain combines TRBV11-1 with TRBJ2-2, with TRBD1 as a possible D gene (5 bases). Trimming took 7 bases from V and 5 from J, leaving 17 bases between them. CDR1 and CDR2 (germline): SGHAT, FQDESV (reference sequence). CDR3 length: 15 amino acids. CDR3 region: CASTEGAEITGELFF. The CDR3 DNA follows: TGTGCCAGCACGGAAGGGGCGGAGATAACCGGGGAGCTGTTTTTT.

V and J are TRBV28 and TRBJ1-1, with a weak D call TRBD1 (5 bases). CDR1 and CDR2 (germline): MDHEN, SYDVKM. CDR3 size: 13 residues. V lost 10 bases, J lost 4 bases, and 16 bases lay in between. The CDR3 spells CATLTGGVTEAFF. CDR3 sequence (DNA): TGTGCCACTCTAACGGGGGGAGTCACTGAAGCTTTCTTT.

V is TRBV5-4 and J is TRBJ2-5; 12 bases map to TRBD2. In germline, CDR1 is SGHNT, CDR2 YYREEE (reference sequence). V was pared by 3 bases and J by 5 bases, with 5 bases of the junction left unmatched. This CDR3 has 15 amino acids. The CDR3 nucleotides are TGTGCCAGCAGCTCTAGCGGGGGGGCCTTGGAGACCCAGTACTTC. It translates to CASSSSGGALETQYF.

This chain uses TRBV7-3 with TRBJ2-2; D unresolved. There are 13 residues in the CDR3. From germline, CDR1 is SGHTA and CDR2 FQGTGA. V was pared by 5 bases and J by 5 bases, with 9 bases between. The CDR3 bases are TGTGCCAGCAGCCAGACATTAACCGGGGAGCTGTTTTTT. It specifies CASSQTLTGELFF.

This clone was counted ten times or more. The chain has TRBV4-2 and TRBJ2-3; the D gene is possibly TRBD2 (5 bases). This CDR3 spans 15 amino acids. V lost 1 base and J lost 4, with 12 bases in between. Germline V gene sequence: CDR1 LGHNA, CDR2 YNFKEQ. The CDR3 DNA is TGTGCCAGCAGCCAAGGTAGCCTAGCCTCAGATACGCAGTATTTT. It translates to CASSQGSLASDTQYF.

This sequence joins TRBV3-1 (or the pseudogene TRBV3-2) and TRBJ1-4; possibly TRBD1 for D (5 bases). The CDR3 runs to 16 residues. Looked up from germline, CDR1 is LGHDT and CDR2 is YNNKEL (reference sequence). V lost 3 bases and J 3 bases, leaving 14 bases between the germline ends. The CDR3 loop is CASSQRGAGSNEKLFF. For the CDR3, the DNA is TGTGCCAGCAGCCAGCGGGGAGCAGGGTCTAATGAAAAACTGTTTTTT.

The chain is built from TRBV6-5 and TRBJ1-2; a weak D match, TRBD1 (6 bases). V lost 6 bases and J lost 8, with 19 bases in between. The germline CDR1 and CDR2 sequences are MNHEY and SVGAGI. The CDR3 is 14 amino acids. CDR3 bases: TGTGCCAGCAGAACACAGGGTGGGGAAAGGGGCTACACCTTC. Its translation: CASRTQGGERGYTF.